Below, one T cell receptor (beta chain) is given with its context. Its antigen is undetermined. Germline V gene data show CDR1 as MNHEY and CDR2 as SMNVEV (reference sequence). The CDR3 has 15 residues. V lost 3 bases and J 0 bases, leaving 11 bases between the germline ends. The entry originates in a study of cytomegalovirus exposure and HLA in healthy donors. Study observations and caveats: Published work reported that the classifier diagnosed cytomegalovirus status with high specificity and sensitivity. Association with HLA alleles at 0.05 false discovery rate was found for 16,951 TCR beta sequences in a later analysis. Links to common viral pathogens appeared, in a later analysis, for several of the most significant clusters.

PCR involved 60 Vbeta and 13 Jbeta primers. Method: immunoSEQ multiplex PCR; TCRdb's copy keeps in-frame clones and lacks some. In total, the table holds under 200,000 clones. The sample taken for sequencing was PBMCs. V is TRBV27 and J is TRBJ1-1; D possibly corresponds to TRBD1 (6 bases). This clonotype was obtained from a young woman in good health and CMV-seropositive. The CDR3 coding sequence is TGTGCCAGCAGTTTTCGCGGACAGTTGAACACTGAAGCTTTCTTT. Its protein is CASSFRGQLNTEAFF.